This T cell receptor (beta chain) was recorded in a study of blood T cell repertoires in COVID-19 (TCRdb year 2020). General notes on the study: Samples covering the acute and convalescent phases of COVID-19 were provided by collaborators in the United States, Italy and Spain. The prospective study material was composed of cDNA or gDNA derived from T cells, B-cell-depleted T cells, or PBMCs. Subjects who had been exposed to COVID-19, were actively infected with it, or had recovered from it provided the deeply sampled blood TCRbeta repertoires that made up the dataset. The repertoires were released in a freely available public database meant as a resource for research on the immune response to SARS-CoV-2. The samples were drawn from the first 160 participants of the ongoing ImmuneRACE study and from 1,254 subjects provided by 6 global collaborators. Sample metadata almost always included a de-identified subject ID, COVID-19 status, age in years and sex. Where available, HLA class I and class II types were taken from metadata supplied by the sample provider and were not determined by assay-based typing.

What the study reported, not specific to this receptor: The quantity of clinical and demographic metadata differed by source and by participant and was supplied without curation.

As for this clone: No antigen is known for it. No much larger clonotype is one base removed from it; base qualities were not supplied.

CDR1 and CDR2, looked up from the germline V gene (reference sequence), are MNHEY and SMNVEV. V drops 3 bases and J drops 3 bases, leaving 8 bases in between. CDR3 length: 13 amino acids, cysteine to phenylalanine. The DNA shown is the 39-base CDR3, in frame from base 1. TCRbeta CDR3 regions were amplified from genomic DNA using the immunoSEQ Assay, a bias-controlled multiplex PCR. Per the original workflow: The number of nucleated cells in each sample was estimated by amplification of reference gene primers within the assay. To quantify the absolute abundance of each unique TCRbeta CDR3 rearrangement, sequence reads were collapsed and filtered. For each sample, productive Simpson clonality was calculated as the square root of Simpson's diversity index over productive rearrangements. TCRdb limited this immuneACCESS table to in-frame rearrangements with V and J called. A share of clones is missing; checked studies link under half to unresolved V genes, and the rest is unexplained. For V, J and clone size, that table is used; D and trimming come from the DNA. The sample includes approximately 180,000 clones, with roughly 87% observed a single time. In total, the top ten clones hold over 7.5% of the sample.

The collaborating institutions used their own protocols to collect whole blood in K2EDTA tubes. Collaborator samples were shipped for TCRbeta analysis as frozen whole blood, isolated PBMCs, or DNA extracted from either sample type. Sequencing was performed on peripheral blood. The chain was built from TRBV27 and TRBJ1-2; no D gene is confidently identified. The sequence derives from a woman aged 70-85 years with acute or convalescent COVID-19. The nucleotide sequence is TGTGCCAGCAGTTTCCTTTCTTACTATGGCTACACCTTC. The translation is CASSFLSYYGYTF.